This T cell receptor (beta chain) comes out of a study of blood T cell repertoires in COVID-19. With V trimmed by 4 bases and J by 4 bases, 5 bases remained unmatched. CDR3 length: 15 amino acids. CDR1 is SGHRS and CDR2 is YFSETQ in the germline V gene. TCRdb's table, derived via immunoSEQ multiplex PCR, lists solely in-frame clones and lacks some. The sample carries 150,000 to 200,000 clones, around 80% recorded once. This chain links TRBV5-1 with TRBJ2-1, with 10 bases fitting TRBD1. The sequence came from a man aged 70-80 years who had been exposed to COVID-19. Sequencing was performed on PBMCs or T cells enriched from blood (not recorded which). This CDR3 reads CASSLGTGAYNEQFF. The CDR3 region has the DNA TGCGCCAGCAGCCTGGGGACAGGGGCATACAATGAGCAGTTCTTC.